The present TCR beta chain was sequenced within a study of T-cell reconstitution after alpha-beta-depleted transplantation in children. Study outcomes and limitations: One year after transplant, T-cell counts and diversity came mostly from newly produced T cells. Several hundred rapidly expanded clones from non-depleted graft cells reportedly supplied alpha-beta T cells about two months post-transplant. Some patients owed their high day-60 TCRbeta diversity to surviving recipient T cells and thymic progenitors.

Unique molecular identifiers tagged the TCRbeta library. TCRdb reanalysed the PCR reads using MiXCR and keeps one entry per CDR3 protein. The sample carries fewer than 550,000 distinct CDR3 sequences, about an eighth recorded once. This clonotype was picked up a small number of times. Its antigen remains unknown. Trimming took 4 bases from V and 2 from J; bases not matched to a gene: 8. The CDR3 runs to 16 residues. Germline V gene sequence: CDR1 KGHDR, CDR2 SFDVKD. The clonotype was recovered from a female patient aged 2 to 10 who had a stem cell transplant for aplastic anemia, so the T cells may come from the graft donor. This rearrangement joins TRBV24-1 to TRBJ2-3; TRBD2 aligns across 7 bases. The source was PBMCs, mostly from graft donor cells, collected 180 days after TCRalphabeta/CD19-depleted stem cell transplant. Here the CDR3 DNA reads TGTGCCACCAGTGAACGAGCGGGGACCTACACAGATACGCAGTATTTT. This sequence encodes CATSERAGTYTDTQYF.